This T cell receptor (beta chain) was sequenced during a study of cytomegalovirus exposure and HLA in healthy donors. As for the study in general: The study placed over 65% of its approximately 380 genotyped donors in the Caucasian-associated ancestry cluster.

The CDR3 totals 14 residues. With 5 bases removed from V and 1 base from J, the gap between germline ends came to 11 bases. Germline V lookup: CDR1 MNHEY, CDR2 SMNVEV (reference sequence). The study ran its PCR with 60 Vbeta and 13 Jbeta primers. Assay: immunoSEQ multiplex PCR; the TCRdb copy retains only in-frame clones and omits some. The sample holds about 190,000 clones; around three quarters are singletons and the top ten take about 14%. With respect to this clone: What it binds is not known.

Nominally healthy donors were sampled, though unrecorded immune exposures were likely. General study points: The authors listed approximately 160 TCR beta chains as cytomegalovirus-associated.

The J gene is TRBJ1-2, the V gene TRBV27; perhaps TRBD1 as D (5 bases). The source of this sequence is a woman in her thirties in good health and CMV-seropositive. The specimen was PBMCs. CDR3 nucleotides: TGTGCCAGCAGTCCCCTTCAGGGTAACTATGGCTACACCTTC. This codes for CASSPLQGNYGYTF.